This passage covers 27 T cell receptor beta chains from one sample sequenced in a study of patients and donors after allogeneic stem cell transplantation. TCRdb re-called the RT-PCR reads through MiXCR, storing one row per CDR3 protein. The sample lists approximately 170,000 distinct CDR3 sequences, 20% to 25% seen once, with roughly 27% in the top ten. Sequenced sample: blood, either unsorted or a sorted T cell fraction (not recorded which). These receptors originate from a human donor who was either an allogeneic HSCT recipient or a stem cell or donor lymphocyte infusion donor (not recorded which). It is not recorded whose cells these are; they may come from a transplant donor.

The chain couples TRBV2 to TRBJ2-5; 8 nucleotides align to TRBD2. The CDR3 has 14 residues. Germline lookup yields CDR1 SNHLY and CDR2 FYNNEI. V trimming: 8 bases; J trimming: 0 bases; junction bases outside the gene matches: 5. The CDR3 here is CASSRTSNQETQYF. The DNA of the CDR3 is TGTGCCAGCTCCAGGACTAGCAACCAAGAGACCCAGTACTTC.

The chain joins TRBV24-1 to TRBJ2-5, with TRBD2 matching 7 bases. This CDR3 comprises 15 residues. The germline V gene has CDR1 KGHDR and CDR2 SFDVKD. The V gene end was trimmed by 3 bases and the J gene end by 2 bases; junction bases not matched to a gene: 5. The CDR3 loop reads CATSDGGTTQETQYF. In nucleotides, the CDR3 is TGTGCCACCAGTGATGGAGGGACTACTCAAGAGACCCAGTACTTC.

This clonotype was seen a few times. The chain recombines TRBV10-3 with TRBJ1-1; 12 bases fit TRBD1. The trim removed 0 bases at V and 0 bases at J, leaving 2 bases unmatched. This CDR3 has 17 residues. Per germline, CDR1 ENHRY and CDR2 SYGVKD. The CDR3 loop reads CAISESWDRGLNTEAFF. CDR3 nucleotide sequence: TGTGCCATCAGTGAGTCATGGGACAGGGGGCTGAACACTGAAGCTTTCTTT.

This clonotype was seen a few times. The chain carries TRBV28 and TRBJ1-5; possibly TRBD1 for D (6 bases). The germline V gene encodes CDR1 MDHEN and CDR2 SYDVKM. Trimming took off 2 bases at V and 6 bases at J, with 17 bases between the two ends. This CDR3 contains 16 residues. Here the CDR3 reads CASSLGDKALVQPQHF. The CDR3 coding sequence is TGTGCCAGCAGTTTAGGGGACAAGGCTCTCGTTCAGCCCCAGCATTTT.

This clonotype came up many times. This chain's CDR3 is CASSFDGRVDKPNTEAFF. CDR3 DNA sequence: TGCGCCAGCAGCTTCGATGGTCGCGTGGACAAGCCGAACACTGAAGCTTTCTTT. This sequence joins TRBV5-1 and TRBJ1-1; maybe TRBD1 (5 bases). V shed 2 bases and J shed 1 base, with 21 bases lying between them. The CDR3 runs 18 residues. Looked up from germline, CDR1 is SGHRS and CDR2 is YFSETQ.

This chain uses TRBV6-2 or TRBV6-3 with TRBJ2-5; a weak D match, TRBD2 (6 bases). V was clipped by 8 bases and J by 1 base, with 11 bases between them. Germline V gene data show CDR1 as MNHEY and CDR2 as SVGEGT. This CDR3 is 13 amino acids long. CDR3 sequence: CASRRGGQETQYF. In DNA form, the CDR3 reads TGTGCCAGCCGCCGGGGAGGCCAAGAGACCCAGTACTTC.

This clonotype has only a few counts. CDR3 sequence reads: CASSLTPTRSYGYTF. CDR3 sequence (DNA): TGTGCCAGCAGCCTTACACCGACCCGGTCGTATGGCTACACCTTC. The V call is TRBV28, the J call TRBJ1-2; D is uncertain. The CDR3 is 15 amino acids. Germline V gene data show CDR1 as MDHEN and CDR2 as SYDVKM. Trimming took off 6 bases at V and 5 bases at J, with 19 bases between the two ends.

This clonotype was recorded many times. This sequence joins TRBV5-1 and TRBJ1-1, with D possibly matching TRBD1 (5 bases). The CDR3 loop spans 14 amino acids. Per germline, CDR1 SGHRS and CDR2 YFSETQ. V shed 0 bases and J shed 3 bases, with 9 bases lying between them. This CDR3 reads CASSLEQEDTEAFF. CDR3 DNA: TGCGCCAGCAGCTTGGAACAGGAAGACACTGAAGCTTTCTTT.

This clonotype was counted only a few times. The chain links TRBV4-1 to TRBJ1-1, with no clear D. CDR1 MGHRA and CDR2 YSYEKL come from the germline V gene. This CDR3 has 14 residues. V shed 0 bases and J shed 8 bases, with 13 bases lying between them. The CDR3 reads CASSQDEHRLEAFF. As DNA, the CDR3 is TGCGCCAGCAGCCAAGATGAGCACAGATTGGAAGCTTTCTTT.

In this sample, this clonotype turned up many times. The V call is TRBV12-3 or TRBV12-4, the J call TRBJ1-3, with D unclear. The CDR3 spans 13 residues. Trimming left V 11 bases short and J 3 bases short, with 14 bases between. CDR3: CAARHWGGNTIYF. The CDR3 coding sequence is TGTGCCGCTCGACATTGGGGTGGAAACACCATATATTTT.

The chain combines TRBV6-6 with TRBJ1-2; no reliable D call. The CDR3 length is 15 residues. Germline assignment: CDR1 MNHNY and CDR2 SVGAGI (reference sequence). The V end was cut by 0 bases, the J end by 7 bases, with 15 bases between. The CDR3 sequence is CASSYSLPQGGGYTF. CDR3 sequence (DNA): TGTGCCAGCAGTTACTCGTTGCCTCAAGGAGGTGGCTACACCTTC.

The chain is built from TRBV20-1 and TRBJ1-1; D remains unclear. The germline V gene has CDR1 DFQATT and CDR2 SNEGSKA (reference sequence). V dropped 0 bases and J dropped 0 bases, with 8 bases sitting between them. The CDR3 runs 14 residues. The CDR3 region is CSARDFGLNTEAFF. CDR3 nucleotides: TGCAGTGCTAGAGATTTTGGTCTGAACACTGAAGCTTTCTTT.

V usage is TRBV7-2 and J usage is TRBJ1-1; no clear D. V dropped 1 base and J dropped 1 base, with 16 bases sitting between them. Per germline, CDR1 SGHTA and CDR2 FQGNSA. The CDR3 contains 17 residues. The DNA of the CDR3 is TGTGCCAGCAGCTTAGTACTAGTCCTCCCCCCGAACACTGAAGCTTTCTTT. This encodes CASSLVLVLPPNTEAFF.

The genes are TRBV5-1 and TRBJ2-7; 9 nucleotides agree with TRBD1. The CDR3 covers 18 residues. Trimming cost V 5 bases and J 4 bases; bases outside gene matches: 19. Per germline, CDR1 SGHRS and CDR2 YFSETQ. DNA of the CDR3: TGCGCCAGCAGATACTGGACAGGGGAGGGAAACGGACGGTACGAGCAGTACTTC. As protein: CASRYWTGEGNGRYEQYF.

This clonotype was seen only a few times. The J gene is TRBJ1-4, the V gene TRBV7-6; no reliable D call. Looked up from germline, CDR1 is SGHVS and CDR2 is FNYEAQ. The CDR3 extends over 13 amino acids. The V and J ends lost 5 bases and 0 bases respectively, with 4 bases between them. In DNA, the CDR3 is TGTGCCAGCAGCCCCACAACTAATGAAAAACTGTTTTTT. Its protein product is CASSPTTNEKLFF.

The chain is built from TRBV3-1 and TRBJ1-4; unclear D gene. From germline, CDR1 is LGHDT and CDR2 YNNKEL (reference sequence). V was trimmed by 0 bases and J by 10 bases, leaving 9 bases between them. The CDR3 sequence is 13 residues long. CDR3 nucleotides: TGTGCCAGCAGCCAAGAGGGTGGCGGAAAACTGTTTTTT. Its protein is CASSQEGGGKLFF.

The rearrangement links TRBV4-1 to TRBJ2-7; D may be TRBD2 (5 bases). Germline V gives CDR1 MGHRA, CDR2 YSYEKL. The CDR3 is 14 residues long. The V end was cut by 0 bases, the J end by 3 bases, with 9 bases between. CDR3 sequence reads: CASSQDTAGYEQYF. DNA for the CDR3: TGCGCCAGCAGCCAAGATACGGCGGGCTACGAGCAGTACTTC.

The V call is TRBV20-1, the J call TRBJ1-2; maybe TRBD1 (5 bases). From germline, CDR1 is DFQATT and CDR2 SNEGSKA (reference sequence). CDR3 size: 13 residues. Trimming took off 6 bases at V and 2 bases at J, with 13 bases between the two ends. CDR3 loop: CSAVWGTNYGYTF. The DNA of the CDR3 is TGCAGTGCCGTCTGGGGCACAAACTATGGCTACACCTTC.

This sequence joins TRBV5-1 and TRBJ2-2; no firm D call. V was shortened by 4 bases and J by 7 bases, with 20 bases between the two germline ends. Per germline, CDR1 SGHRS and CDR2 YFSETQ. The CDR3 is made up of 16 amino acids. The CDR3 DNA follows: TGCGCCAGCAGCCCCGAGGATCCGGAAACGGGCGGGGAGCTGTTTTTT. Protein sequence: CASSPEDPETGGELFF.

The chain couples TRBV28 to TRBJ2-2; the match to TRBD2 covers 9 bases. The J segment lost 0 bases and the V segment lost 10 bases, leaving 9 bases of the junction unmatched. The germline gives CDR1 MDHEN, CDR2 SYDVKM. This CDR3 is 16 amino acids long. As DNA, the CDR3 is TGTGCCATCCAGGGACTAGCCCCTACGAACACCGGGGAGCTGTTTTTT. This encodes CAIQGLAPTNTGELFF.

CDR3: CASSTEGHGREQYF. CDR3 sequence (DNA): TGCGCCAGCAGCACGGAGGGACATGGAAGGGAGCAGTACTTC. The rearrangement joins TRBV5-1 to TRBJ2-7, with D possibly being TRBD1 or TRBD2 (6 bases each). Deletions cut 4 bases from V and 7 bases from J, with 18 bases between. The germline V gene encodes CDR1 SGHRS and CDR2 YFSETQ. This CDR3 spans 14 amino acids.

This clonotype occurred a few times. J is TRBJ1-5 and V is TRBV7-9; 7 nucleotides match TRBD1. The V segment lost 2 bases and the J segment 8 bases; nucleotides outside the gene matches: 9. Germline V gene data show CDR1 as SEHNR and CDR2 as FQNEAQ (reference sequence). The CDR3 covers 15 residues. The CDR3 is CASSLIGQVGEPQHF. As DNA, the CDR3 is TGTGCCAGCAGCTTAATCGGACAGGTTGGAGAGCCCCAGCATTTT.

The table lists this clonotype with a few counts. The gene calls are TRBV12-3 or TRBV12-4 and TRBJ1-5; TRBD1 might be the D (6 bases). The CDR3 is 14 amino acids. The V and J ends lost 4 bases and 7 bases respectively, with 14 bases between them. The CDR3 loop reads CASSSTGSWQPQHF. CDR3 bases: TGTGCCAGCAGTTCTACAGGGTCATGGCAGCCCCAGCATTTT.

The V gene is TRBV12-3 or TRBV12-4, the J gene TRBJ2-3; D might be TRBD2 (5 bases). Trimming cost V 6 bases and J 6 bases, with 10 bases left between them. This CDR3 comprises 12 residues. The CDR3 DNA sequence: TGTGCCAGCAGCCGTGTAGCGGATACGCAGTATTTT. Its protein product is CASSRVADTQYF.

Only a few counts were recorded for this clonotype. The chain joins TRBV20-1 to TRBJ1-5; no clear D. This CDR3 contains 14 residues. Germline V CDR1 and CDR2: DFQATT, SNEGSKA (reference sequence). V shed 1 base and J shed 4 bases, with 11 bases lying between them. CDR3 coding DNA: TGCAGTGCTAGAGGAGACACTGGGAATCAGCCCCAGCATTTT. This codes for CSARGDTGNQPQHF.

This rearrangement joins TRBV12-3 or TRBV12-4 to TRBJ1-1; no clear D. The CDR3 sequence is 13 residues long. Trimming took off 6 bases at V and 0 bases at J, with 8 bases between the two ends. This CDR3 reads CASRHFMNTEAFF. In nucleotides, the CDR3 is TGTGCCAGCAGGCACTTCATGAACACTGAAGCTTTCTTT.

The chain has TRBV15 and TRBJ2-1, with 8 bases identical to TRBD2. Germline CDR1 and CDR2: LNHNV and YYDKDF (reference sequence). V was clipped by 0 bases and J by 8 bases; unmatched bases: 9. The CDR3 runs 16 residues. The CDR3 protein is CATSRDGSSGKDEQFF. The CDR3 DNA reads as TGTGCCACCAGCAGAGATGGGAGTAGCGGGAAGGATGAGCAGTTCTTC.